The text below deals with one T cell receptor beta chain. These data are taken from a study of CD8 T cells in Susac syndrome. Reverse transcription of roughly 0.45 to 1 ug RNA was carried out with random hexamers. TCRdb analysed the immunoSEQ multiplex PCR reads with MiXCR anew, one entry per CDR3 protein. The sample lists about 130,000 distinct CDR3 sequences; around 96% were seen once. V gave up 3 bases and J gave up 2 bases, with 15 bases separating them. The CDR3 loop spans 15 amino acids. Looked up from germline, CDR1 is SGDLS and CDR2 is YYNGEE. This chain uses TRBV9 with TRBJ2-7; D remains ambiguous. Sequencing input: CD4+ T cells from PBMCs. This sequence originates from a human donor in good health. CDR3 nucleotide sequence: TGTGCCAGCAGCGCCACTGAAGGGTTGACCTACGAGCAGTACTTC. This codes for CASSATEGLTYEQYF.